This entry features one TCR beta chain sequence. The CDR3 runs to 11 residues. The V and J ends lost 5 bases and 5 bases respectively, with 6 bases between them. Germline V CDR1 and CDR2: SGHTA, FQGNSA. Here immunoSEQ multiplex PCR was the method, and the copy in TCRdb shows in-frame clones only, minus some. The repertoire holds over 120,000 clones, with around 87% as singletons. The entry originates in a study of blood T cell repertoires in COVID-19. The chain combines TRBV7-2 with TRBJ2-5; a possible D gene is TRBD1 (6 bases). The sequence derives from a man between 50 and 59 years old who had recovered from COVID-19. The sample comprised peripheral blood. CDR3 amino acids: CASSQGETQYF. The CDR3 region has the DNA TGTGCCAGCAGCCAGGGGGAGACCCAGTACTTC.